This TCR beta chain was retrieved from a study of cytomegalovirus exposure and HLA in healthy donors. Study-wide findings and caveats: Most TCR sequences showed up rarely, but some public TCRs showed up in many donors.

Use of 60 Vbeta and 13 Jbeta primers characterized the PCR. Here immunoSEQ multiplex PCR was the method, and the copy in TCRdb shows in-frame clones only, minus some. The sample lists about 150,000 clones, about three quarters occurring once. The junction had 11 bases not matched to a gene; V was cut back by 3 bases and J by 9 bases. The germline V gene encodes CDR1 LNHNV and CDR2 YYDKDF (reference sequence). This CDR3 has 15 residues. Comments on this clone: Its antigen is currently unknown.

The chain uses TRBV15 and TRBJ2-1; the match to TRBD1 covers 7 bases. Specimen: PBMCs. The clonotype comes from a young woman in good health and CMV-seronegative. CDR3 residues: CATSRDRNIGSEQFF. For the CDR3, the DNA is TGTGCCACCAGCAGGGACAGGAACATCGGCAGTGAGCAGTTCTTC. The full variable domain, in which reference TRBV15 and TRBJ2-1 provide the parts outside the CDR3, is DAMVIQNPRYQVTQFGKPVTLSCSQTLNHNVMYWYQQKSSQAPKLLFHYYDKDFNNEADTPDNFQSRRPNTSFCFLDIRSPGLGDTAMYLCATSRDRNIGSEQFFGPGTRLTVL.